The text below deals with one T cell receptor beta chain. The sample comes from a study of blood T cell repertoires in COVID-19. Sequencing used immunoSEQ multiplex PCR; TCRdb keeps in-frame clones, though not all of them. This table holds 350,000 to 450,000 clones, more than 85% found once. Participants, about 18 to 90 years old, spanned around 25 US areas. It was within 2 weeks before study entry that exposed participants met a COVID-19 case. The sequenced sample consisted of PBMCs or T cells enriched from blood (not recorded which). This TCR derives from a woman aged 40 to 50 who had been exposed to COVID-19.

CDR3 residues: CASSGGPNYGYTF. The CDR3 nucleotides read TGTGCCAGCAGCGGGGGCCCTAACTATGGCTACACCTTC. The J gene is TRBJ1-2, the V gene TRBV7-2; D perhaps matches TRBD1 (6 bases). The CDR3 runs 13 residues. V dropped 5 bases and J dropped 0 bases, with 7 bases sitting between them. From germline, CDR1 is SGHTA and CDR2 FQGNSA.